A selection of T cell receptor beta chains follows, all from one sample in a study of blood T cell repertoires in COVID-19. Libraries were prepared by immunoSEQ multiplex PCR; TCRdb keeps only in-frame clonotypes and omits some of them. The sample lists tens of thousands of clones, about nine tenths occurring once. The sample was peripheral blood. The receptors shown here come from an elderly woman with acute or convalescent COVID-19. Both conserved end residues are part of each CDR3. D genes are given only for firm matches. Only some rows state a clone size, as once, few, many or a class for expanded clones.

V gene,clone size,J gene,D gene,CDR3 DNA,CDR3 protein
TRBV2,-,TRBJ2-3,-,TGTGCCACCATGGAGACAGATACGCAGTATTTT,CATMETDTQYF
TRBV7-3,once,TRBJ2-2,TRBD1,TGTGCCAGCAGCCTCAAGGGGACAGGGGACCACAGAAGGACCGGGGAGCTGTTTTTT,CASSLKGTGDHRRTGELFF
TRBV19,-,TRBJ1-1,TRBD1,TGTGCCAGTAGGGGGACAGCAGCTTTCTTT,CASRGTAAFF
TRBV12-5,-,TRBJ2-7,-,TGTGCTAGTGGTCTAGGTATCGAGCAGTACTTC,CASGLGIEQYF
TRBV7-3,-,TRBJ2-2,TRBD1,TGTGCCAGCAGCGCCCGGGACAGGGGTATGAACGGGGAGCTGTTTTTT,CASSARDRGMNGELFF
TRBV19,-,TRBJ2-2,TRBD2,TGTGCCAGTAGTCCAGGACTAGGAGGTTGGTCCGGGGAGCTGTTTTTT,CASSPGLGGWSGELFF
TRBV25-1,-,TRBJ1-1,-,TGTGCCAGCAGACCACAGCAGAACACTGAAGCTTTCTTT,CASRPQQNTEAFF
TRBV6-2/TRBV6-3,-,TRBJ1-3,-,TGTGCCAGCAGCTTACGGGGGGCCCATCCAGCGGCCTCTGGAAACACCATATATTTT,CASSLRGAHPAASGNTIYF
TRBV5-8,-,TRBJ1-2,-,TGTGCCAGCAGCCCCGGGACTTACCATTCCTCCTATGGCTACACCTTC,CASSPGTYHSSYGYTF
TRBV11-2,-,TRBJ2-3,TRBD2,TGTGCCAGCAGCTTAGGGCTAGCGGGGGGATCAGATACGCAGTATTTT,CASSLGLAGGSDTQYF
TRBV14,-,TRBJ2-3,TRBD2,TGTGCCAGCAGCCTCATAGCGGGAGGAGCAGATACGCAGTATTTT,CASSLIAGGADTQYF
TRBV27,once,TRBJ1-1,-,TGTGCCAGCAGTCCCGTCTCGGTGGCAGGGCCCACTGAAGCTTTCTTT,CASSPVSVAGPTEAFF
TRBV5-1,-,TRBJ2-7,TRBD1,TGCGCCAGCAGCCTCGACAGGGAAGCAATCTACGAGCAGTACTTC,CASSLDREAIYEQYF
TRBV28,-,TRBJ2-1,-,TGTGCCAGCAGTTTGGGGACTGCCTACAATGAGCAGTTCTTC,CASSLGTAYNEQFF
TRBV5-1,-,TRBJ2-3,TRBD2,TGCGCCAGCAAGCTAGCGGCTAGCACAGATACGCAGTATTTT,CASKLAASTDTQYF
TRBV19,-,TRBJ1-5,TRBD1,TGTGCCAGTAGTATAATAGGGACAGGGAATCAGCCCCAGCATTTT,CASSIIGTGNQPQHF
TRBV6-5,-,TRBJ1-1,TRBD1,TGTGCCAGCAGGCGGACAGGGTGGCCTGAAGCTTTCTTT,CASRRTGWPEAFF
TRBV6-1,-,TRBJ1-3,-,TGTGCCAGCAGTGAAGCGATGAGCTCTGGAAACACCATATATTTT,CASSEAMSSGNTIYF
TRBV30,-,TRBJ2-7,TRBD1,TGTGCCTGGAGTCCGGGGACAGGGGGTCTCTACGAGCAGTACTTC,CAWSPGTGGLYEQYF
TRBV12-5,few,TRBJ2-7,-,TGTGCTAGTGGGGCAGTGGGAGGCTACGAGCAGTACTTC,CASGAVGGYEQYF
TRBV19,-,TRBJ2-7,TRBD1,TGTGCCAGTAGTAGGACAGGACTTAGCTCCTACGAGCAGTACTTC,CASSRTGLSSYEQYF
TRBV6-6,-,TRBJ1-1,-,TGTGCCAGCAGTTACTCATCCGGAGGCGCTTTCTTT,CASSYSSGGAFF
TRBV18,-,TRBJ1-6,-,TGTGCCAGCTCACCACCGGCAGGGGCTGATTCACCCCTCCACTTT,CASSPPAGADSPLHF
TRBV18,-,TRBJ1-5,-,TGTGCCAGCTCACCGGGGCAGACCAATCAGCCCCAGCATTTT,CASSPGQTNQPQHF
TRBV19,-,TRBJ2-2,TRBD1,TGTGCCAGTAGTATAACAGGGGGCAGGACCGGGGAGCTGTTTTTT,CASSITGGRTGELFF
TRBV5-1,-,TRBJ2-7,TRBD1,TGCGCCAGCAGCTTGGCCTCTGGGACAGCCTTCGAGCAGTACTTC,CASSLASGTAFEQYF
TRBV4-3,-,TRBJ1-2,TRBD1,TGCGCCAGCAGCCAAACAGGGGCTGGCTACACCTTC,CASSQTGAGYTF
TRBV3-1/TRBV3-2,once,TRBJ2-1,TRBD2,TGTGCCAGCAGCCATGGACTAGCGGCGCGTTCCTACAATGAGCAGTTCTTC,CASSHGLAARSYNEQFF
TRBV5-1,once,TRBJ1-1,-,TGCGCCAGCAGCTTGTACCGGGAGAACACTGAAGCTTTCTTT,CASSLYRENTEAFF
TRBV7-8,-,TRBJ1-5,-,TGTGCCAGCAGCTTAGGAGGTTCAGGGGTTGATCAGCCCCAGCATTTT,CASSLGGSGVDQPQHF
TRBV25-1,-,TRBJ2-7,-,TGTGCCAGCAGTAAAGTCGAGACAGGCAACCCCTACGAGCAGTACTTC,CASSKVETGNPYEQYF
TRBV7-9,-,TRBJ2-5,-,TGTGCCAGCAGCTTAGGAACAGGAGAGACCCAGTACTTC,CASSLGTGETQYF
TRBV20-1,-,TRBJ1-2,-,TGCAGTGCTCCGGTCGAATTTGGCTACACCTTC,CSAPVEFGYTF
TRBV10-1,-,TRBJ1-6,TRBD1,TGCGCCAGCAACCCAGGACAGGGCGGTGGGTCACCCCTCCACTTT,CASNPGQGGGSPLHF
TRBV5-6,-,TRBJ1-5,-,TGTGCCAGCAGCTTCCGGACAGTCTATAGCAATCAGCCCCAGCATTTT,CASSFRTVYSNQPQHF
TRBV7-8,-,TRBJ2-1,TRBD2,TGTGCCAGCGAGCGGGACTACCAAAGGAATGAGCAGTTCTTC,CASERDYQRNEQFF
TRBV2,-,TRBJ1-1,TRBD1,TGTGCCAGCAGTAGACAGGGGAGGGACACTGAAGCTTTCTTT,CASSRQGRDTEAFF
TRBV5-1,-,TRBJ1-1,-,TGCGCCAGCAGCTTTCGACCAAGGGGTGACACTGAAGCTTTCTTT,CASSFRPRGDTEAFF
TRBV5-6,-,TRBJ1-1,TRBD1,TGTGCCAGCAGCTTGTTGGGACAGATGAACACTGAAGCTTTCTTT,CASSLLGQMNTEAFF
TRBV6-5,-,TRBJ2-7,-,TGTGCCAGCAGTTACTCAGGAGGGACCGAGCAGTACTTC,CASSYSGGTEQYF
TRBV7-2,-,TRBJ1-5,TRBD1,TGTGCCAGCAGCAAGGGGACAGGGGGCCATCAGCCCCAGCATTTT,CASSKGTGGHQPQHF
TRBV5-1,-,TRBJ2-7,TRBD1,TGCGCCAGCAGCTTGGAGGGACAGGGGGTTTACGAGCAGTACTTC,CASSLEGQGVYEQYF